This T cell receptor beta chain came from a study of response to subunit inactivated influenza vaccine. There are 14 residues in the CDR3. Trimming stripped 1 base from V and 7 bases from J, with 14 bases between. Germline V gives CDR1 MGHRA, CDR2 YSYEKL. This clonotype was observed a handful of times. TCRdb used MiXCR to reprocess the RT-PCR reads, holding one entry per CDR3 protein. Of about 190,000 distinct CDR3 sequences in the sample, over 13% were seen once. The clonotype originates from a middle-aged man who received an inactivated influenza vaccine. Sequenced here: CD8+ T cells sorted from PBMCs, sampled 5 days after vaccination. The chain couples TRBV4-1 to TRBJ2-7, with D tentatively TRBD2 (7 bases). The CDR3 region is CASSQVPGEGEQYF. Written as DNA, the CDR3 is TGCGCCAGCAGCCAAGTCCCAGGGGAGGGGGAGCAGTACTTC.